This T cell receptor beta chain is drawn from a study of cytomegalovirus exposure and HLA in healthy donors. Study in general: The roughly 120 validation repertoires matched the roughly 670 first-cohort repertoires in platform, a later analysis reported. Whole-study findings and limits: Reports described diagnosis of cytomegalovirus status by the classifier as highly specific and sensitive.

V shed 5 bases, J shed 1 base, and the junction held 8 bases outside the gene matches. Germline-derived CDR1 and CDR2 are SSHAT and FNYEAQ (reference sequence). The CDR3 is 16 residues long. Separate from the approximately 730-subject first cohort, the roughly 120-subject validation cohort was the one that the donors belonged to. This clone has only a few counts. Its antigen is not known. Clones were sequenced by immunoSEQ multiplex PCR, and TCRdb holds only the in-frame ones, with some missing. The sample holds some 150,000 clones, around 90% seen once. The sequence was obtained from a young woman in good health and CMV-seropositive. Sequenced: PBMCs. V and J are TRBV7-7 and TRBJ2-5, with 9 bases aligning to TRBD2. The CDR3 region is CASSPILAGAQETQYF. The CDR3 DNA reads TGTGCCAGCAGCCCCATATTAGCGGGGGCCCAAGAGACCCAGTACTTC.